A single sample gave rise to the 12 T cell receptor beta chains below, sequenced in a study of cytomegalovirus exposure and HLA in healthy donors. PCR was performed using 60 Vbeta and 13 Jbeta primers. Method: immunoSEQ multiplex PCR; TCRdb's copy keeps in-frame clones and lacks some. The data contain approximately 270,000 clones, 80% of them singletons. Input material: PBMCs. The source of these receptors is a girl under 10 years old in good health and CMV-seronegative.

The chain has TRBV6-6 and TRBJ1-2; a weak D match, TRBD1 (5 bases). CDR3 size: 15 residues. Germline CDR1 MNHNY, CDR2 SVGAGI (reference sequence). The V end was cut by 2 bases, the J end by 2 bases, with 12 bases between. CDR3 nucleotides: TGTGCCAGCAGTTACCCTAGCGAGGGGAACTATGGCTACACCTTC. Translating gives CASSYPSEGNYGYTF.

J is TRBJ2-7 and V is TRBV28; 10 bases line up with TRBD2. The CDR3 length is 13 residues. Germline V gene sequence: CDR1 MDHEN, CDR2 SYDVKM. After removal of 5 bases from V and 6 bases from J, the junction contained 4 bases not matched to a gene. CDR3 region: CASSLRTSGEQYF. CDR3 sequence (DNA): TGTGCCAGCAGTCTCCGGACTAGCGGCGAGCAGTACTTC.

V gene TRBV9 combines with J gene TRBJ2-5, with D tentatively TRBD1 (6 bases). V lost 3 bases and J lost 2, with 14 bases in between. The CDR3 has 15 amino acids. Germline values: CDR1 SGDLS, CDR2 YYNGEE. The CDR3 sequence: CASSGPGTHQETQYF. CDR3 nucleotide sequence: TGTGCCAGCAGCGGACCCGGGACACATCAAGAGACCCAGTACTTC.

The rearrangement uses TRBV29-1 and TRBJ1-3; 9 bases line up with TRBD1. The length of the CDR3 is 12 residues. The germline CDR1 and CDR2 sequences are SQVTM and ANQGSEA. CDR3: CSHRGPGNTIYF. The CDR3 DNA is TGCAGTCACAGGGGGCCTGGAAACACCATATATTTT.

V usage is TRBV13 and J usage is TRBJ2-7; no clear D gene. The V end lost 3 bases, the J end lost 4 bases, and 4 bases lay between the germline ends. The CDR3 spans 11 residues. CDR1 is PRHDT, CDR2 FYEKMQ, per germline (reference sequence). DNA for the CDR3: TGTGCCAGCAGCTTCGGTTACGAGCAGTACTTC. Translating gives CASSFGYEQYF. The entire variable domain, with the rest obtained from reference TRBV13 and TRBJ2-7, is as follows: AAGVIQSPRHLIKEKRETATLKCYPIPRHDTVYWYQQGPGQDPQFLISFYEKMQSDKGSIPDRFSAQQFSDYHSELNMSSLELGDSALYFCASSFGYEQYFGPGTRLTVT.

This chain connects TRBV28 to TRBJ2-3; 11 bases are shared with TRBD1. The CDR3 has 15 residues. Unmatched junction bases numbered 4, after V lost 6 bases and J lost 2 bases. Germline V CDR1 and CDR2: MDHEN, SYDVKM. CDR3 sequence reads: CASREGQGDTDTQYF. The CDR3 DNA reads TGTGCCAGCAGGGAGGGACAGGGGGACACAGATACGCAGTATTTT. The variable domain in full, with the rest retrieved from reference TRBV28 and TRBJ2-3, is DVKVTQSSRYLVKRTGEKVFLECVQDMDHENMFWYRQDPGLGLRLIYFSYDVKMKEKGDIPEGYSVSREKKERFSLILESASTNQTSMYLCASREGQGDTDTQYFGPGTRLTVL.

The CDR3 coding sequence is TGTGCCAGCAGCTCGGCCGGGGGAGAGCTCGCGGGGAAACTGTTTTTT. Translation gives CASSSAGGELAGKLFF. V and J are TRBV7-9 and TRBJ1-4, with D possibly matching TRBD1 (5 bases). CDR3 length equals 16 residues. CDR1 and CDR2 from the germline V gene are SEHNR and FQNEAQ (reference sequence). With 4 bases removed from V and 11 bases from J, the gap between germline ends came to 23 bases.

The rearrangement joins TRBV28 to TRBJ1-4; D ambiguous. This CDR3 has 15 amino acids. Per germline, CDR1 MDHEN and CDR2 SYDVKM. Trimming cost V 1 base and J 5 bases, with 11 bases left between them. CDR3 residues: CASSLYGSLNEKLFF. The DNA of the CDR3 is TGTGCCAGCAGTTTATACGGGAGTCTCAATGAAAAACTGTTTTTT.

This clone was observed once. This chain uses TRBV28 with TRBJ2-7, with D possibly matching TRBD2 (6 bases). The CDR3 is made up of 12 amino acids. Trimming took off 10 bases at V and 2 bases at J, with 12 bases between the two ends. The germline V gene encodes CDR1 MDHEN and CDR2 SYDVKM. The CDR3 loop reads CATEGLTYEQYF. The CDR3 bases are TGTGCCACCGAGGGACTCACCTACGAGCAGTACTTC.

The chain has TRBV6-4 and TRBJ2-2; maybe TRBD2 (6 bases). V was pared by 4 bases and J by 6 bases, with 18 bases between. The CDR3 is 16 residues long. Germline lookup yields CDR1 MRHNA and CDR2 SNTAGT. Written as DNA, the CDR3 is TGTGCCAGCAGTGTGTGGGGTGCTAGCGACCCCGGGGAGCTGTTTTTT. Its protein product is CASSVWGASDPGELFF.

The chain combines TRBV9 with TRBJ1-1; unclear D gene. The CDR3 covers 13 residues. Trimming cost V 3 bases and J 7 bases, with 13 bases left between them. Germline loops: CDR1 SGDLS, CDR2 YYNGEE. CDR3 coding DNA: TGTGCCAGCAGCGCCTATCAGGCGAATGAAGCTTTCTTT. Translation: CASSAYQANEAFF.

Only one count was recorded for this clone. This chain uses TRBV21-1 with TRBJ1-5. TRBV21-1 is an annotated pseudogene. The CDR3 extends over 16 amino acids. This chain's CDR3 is CASRGGPQTAYQPQHF. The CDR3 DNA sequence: TGTGCCAGCAGGGGAGGGCCGCAGACGGCCTATCAGCCCCAGCATTTT.